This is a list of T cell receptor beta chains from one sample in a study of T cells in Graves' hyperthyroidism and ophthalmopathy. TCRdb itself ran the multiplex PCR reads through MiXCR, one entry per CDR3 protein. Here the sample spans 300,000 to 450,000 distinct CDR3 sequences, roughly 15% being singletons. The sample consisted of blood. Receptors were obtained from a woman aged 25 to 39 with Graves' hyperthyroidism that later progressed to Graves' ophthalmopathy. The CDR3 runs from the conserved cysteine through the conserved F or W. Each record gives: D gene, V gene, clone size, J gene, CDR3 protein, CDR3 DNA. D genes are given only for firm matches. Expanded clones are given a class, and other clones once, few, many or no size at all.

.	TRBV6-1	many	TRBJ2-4	CASSGTPLAKNIQYF	TGTGCCAGCAGTGGGACTCCGCTAGCCAAAAACATTCAGTACTTC
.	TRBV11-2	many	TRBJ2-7	CASSLEGGSEQYF	TGTGCCAGCAGCTTGGAAGGTGGTAGCGAGCAGTACTTC
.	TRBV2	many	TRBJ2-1	CASTPRPSYNEQFF	TGTGCCAGCACCCCTCGGCCATCCTACAATGAGCAGTTCTTC
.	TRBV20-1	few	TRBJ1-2	CSAGGGDRDNYGYTF	TGCAGTGCTGGGGGAGGGGACCGAGATAACTATGGCTACACCTTC
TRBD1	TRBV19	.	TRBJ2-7	CASRRTGRTPFSYEQYF	TGTGCCAGTAGGAGGACAGGCCGAACGCCTTTCTCCTACGAGCAGTACTTC
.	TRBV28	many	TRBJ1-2	CASSPKGFGYTF	TGTGCCAGCAGCCCAAAGGGGTTCGGCTACACCTTC
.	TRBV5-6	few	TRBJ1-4	CASSDATNEKLFF	TGTGCCAGCAGTGATGCAACTAATGAAAAACTGTTTTTT
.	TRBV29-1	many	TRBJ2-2	CSVLQLNTGELFF	TGCAGCGTTCTACAGCTGAACACCGGGGAGCTGTTTTTT
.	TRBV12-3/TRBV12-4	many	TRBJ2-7	CASSLSGSLGEQYF	TGTGCCAGCAGTCTTAGCGGATCCCTCGGCGAGCAGTACTTC
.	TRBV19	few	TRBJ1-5	CASSIGQFNQPQHF	TGTGCCAGTAGTATAGGACAGTTCAATCAGCCCCAGCATTTT
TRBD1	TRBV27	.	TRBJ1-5	CASRPSGGRNQPQHF	TGTGCCAGCAGGCCTTCAGGGGGACGCAATCAGCCCCAGCATTTT
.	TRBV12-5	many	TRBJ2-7	CASGLVLGGPPGDEQYF	TGTGCTAGTGGTTTGGTACTAGGGGGGCCTCCTGGAGACGAGCAGTACTTC
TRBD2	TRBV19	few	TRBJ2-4	CASSIGPAGLAGGRRNIQYF	TGTGCCAGTAGTATAGGGCCAGCGGGACTAGCGGGAGGCAGGAGAAACATTCAGTACTTC
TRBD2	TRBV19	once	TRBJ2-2	CASSFGSGRNTGELFF	TGTGCCAGTAGTTTCGGGAGCGGGAGAAACACCGGGGAGCTGTTTTTT
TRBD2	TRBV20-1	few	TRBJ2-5	CSAIAGGLLETQYF	TGCAGTGCAATAGCGGGGGGGCTATTGGAGACCCAGTACTTC
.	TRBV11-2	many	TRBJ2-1	CASSSTAYNEQFF	TGTGCCAGCAGCTCGACAGCATACAATGAGCAGTTCTTC
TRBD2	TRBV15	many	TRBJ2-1	CATREASGVSNEQFF	TGTGCCACTCGCGAGGCTAGCGGGGTCAGCAATGAGCAGTTCTTC
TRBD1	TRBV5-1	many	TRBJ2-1	CASSLWDRADEQFF	TGCGCCAGCAGCTTGTGGGACAGGGCGGATGAGCAGTTCTTC
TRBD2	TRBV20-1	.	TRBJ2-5	CSASGRGQETQYF	TGCAGTGCTAGCGGGAGGGGCCAAGAGACCCAGTACTTC
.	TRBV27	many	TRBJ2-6	CASSFIPGSAGANVLTF	TGTGCCAGCAGTTTCATCCCAGGGAGTGCTGGGGCCAACGTCCTGACTTTC
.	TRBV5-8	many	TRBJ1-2	CASSLASTNYGYTF	TGTGCCAGCAGCTTGGCCAGCACTAACTATGGCTACACCTTC
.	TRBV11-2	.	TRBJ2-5	CASSFMAWGYQGTQCF	TGTGCCAGCAGCTTTATGGCGTGGGGTTACCAAGGGACCCAGTGCTTC
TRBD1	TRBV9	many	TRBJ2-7	CASSVGQDSYEQYF	TGTGCCAGCAGCGTTGGACAGGACTCCTACGAGCAGTACTTC
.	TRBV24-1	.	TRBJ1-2	CATSDELRYTGYTF	TGTGCCACCAGTGATGAGCTACGATACACGGGCTACACCTTC
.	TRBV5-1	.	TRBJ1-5	CAAETKYNNQPQHF	TGCGCCGCAGAAACGAAGTACAACAACCAGCCCCAGCATTTT
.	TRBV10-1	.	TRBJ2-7	CASSSADRIYEQYF	TGCGCCAGCTCCTCCGCTGACAGGATCTACGAGCAGTACTTC
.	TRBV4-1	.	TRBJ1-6	CASSQEGGQGMYNSPLHF	TGCGCCAGCAGCCAAGAAGGCGGCCAGGGAATGTATAATTCACCCCTCCACTTT
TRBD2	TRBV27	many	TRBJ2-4	CASSLIGTSVFGAKNIQYF	TGTGCCAGCAGTCTCATAGGGACTAGCGTCTTCGGTGCCAAAAACATTCAGTACTTC
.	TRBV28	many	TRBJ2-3	CASSPRYFRDNTDTQYF	TGTGCCAGCAGTCCACGGTATTTCCGGGACAACACAGATACGCAGTATTTT
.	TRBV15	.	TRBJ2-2	CATTAGYPGELFF	TGTGCCACCACGGCTGGCTACCCCGGGGAGCTGTTTTTT
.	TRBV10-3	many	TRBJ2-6	CAISSDSGANVLTF	TGTGCCATCAGTTCAGACTCTGGGGCCAACGTCCTGACTTTC
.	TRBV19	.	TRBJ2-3	CASSIGVSTDTQYF	TGTGCCAGTAGTATTGGGGTGAGCACAGATACGCAGTATTTT
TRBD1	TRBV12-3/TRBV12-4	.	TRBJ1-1	CASSFTTGVNTEAFF	TGTGCCAGCAGTTTCACGACAGGGGTTAACACTGAAGCTTTCTTT
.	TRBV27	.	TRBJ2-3	CASSDLRFGGTDTQYF	TGTGCCAGCAGTGATCTCCGGTTTGGTGGCACAGATACGCAGTATTTT
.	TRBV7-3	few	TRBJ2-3	CASSPQTSLTLNLSTDTQYF	TGTGCCAGCAGCCCACAGACTAGTTTAACCTTAAACCTTAGCACAGATACGCAGTATTTT
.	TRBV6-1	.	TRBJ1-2	CASSEAARPYGYTF	TGTGCCAGCAGTGAAGCTGCACGGCCCTATGGCTACACCTTC
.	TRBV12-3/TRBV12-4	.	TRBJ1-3	CASSLDEKGNTIYF	TGTGCCAGCAGTTTGGACGAGAAGGGAAACACCATATATTTT
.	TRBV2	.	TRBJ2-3	CASSDLAGDTQYF	TGTGCCAGCAGTGATTTGGCGGGAGATACGCAGTATTTT
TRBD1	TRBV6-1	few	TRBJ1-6	CASRPGQGRNSPLHF	TGTGCCAGCAGGCCCGGACAGGGTCGGAATTCACCCCTCCACTTT
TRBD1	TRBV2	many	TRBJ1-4	CASTGQNNEKLFF	TGTGCCAGCACGGGACAGAATAATGAAAAACTGTTTTTT
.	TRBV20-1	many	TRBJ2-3	CSARDGSSQGTDTQYF	TGCAGTGCTAGAGATGGTAGCTCCCAAGGCACAGATACGCAGTATTTT
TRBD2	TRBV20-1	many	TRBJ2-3	CSAPPGGAGGPPDTQYF	TGCAGTGCTCCGCCGGGAGGAGCGGGGGGGCCCCCAGATACGCAGTATTTT
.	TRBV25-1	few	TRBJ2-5	CASSARYQETQYF	TGTGCCAGCAGTGCGAGATACCAAGAGACCCAGTACTTC
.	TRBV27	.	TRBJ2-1	CASSEAGISYNEQFF	TGTGCCAGCAGTGAAGCGGGTATTTCCTACAATGAGCAGTTCTTC